This T cell receptor beta chain is drawn from a study of response to subunit inactivated influenza vaccine. General observations from the study: Researchers suggested that each seasonal influenza vaccination recruits few new T cells.

MiXCR, applied by TCRdb to the RT-PCR reads, yields one record per CDR3 protein. The sample lists almost 250,000 distinct CDR3 sequences; 12% were seen once. This clonotype was observed a handful of times. Its antigen is not identified. The CDR3 runs 16 residues. The ends lost 0 bases at V and 3 bases at J; junction bases unmatched: 3. Looked up from germline, CDR1 is SGHDT and CDR2 is YYEEEE. The chain uses TRBV5-6 and TRBJ2-2; 9 bases align to TRBD1. The specimen comprised non-naive T cells sorted from PBMCs, sampled 14 to 15 days before vaccination. This clonotype was obtained from a man aged 50 to 60 who received an inactivated influenza vaccine. The CDR3 coding sequence is TGTGCCAGCAGCTTGGACAGGGGGCGGGACACCGGGGAGCTGTTTTTT. Protein: CASSLDRGRDTGELFF.